Each of the 18 T cell receptor beta chains below was sequenced from the same sample in a study of tissue T cells after allogeneic stem cell transplantation. Stated time point: mouse harvest day 14 after allogeneic transplant. Mouse grafts combined 10^7 T-cell-depleted bone marrow cells with 10^6 splenic CD5+ T cells. The method was immunoSEQ multiplex PCR; TCRdb's version includes in-frame clones alone and lacks a portion of them. The sample consists of thousands of clones, approximately 34% of them appearing once. The sample comprised skin. The receptors come from a female BALB/c mouse given C57BL/6 T cells with graft-versus-host disease after an allogeneic hematopoietic cell transplant.

In this sample, this clone turned up once. The genes are named according to mouse. The CDR3 goes on 1 residue after the read ends, and that part is filled in from the germline J gene. V is TRBV16 and J is TRBJ2-7; a possible D gene is TRBD1 (5 bases). The CDR3 runs 13 residues. Germline CDR1 is SGHSA and CDR2 is FRNQAP. V was shortened by 5 bases and J by 0 bases, with 8 bases between the two germline ends. CDR3 residues: CASSPTVSYEQYF. The part of the CDR3 DNA that was read is TGTGCAAGCAGCCCGACAGTCTCCTATGAACAGTAC.

Concerning this clone: Gene and germline names: mouse. The read ends 1 residue shy of where the CDR3 ends; the end is completed using the germline J gene. The rearrangement links TRBV14 to TRBJ1-1, with 11 bases identical to TRBD1. Germline V gene data show CDR1 as SGHDT and CDR2 as FRDEAV. V was clipped by 5 bases and J by 3 bases; unmatched bases: 0. This CDR3 comprises 13 residues. The CDR3 loop reads CASRGQGDTEVFF. The CDR3 DNA, read in part, is TGTGCCAGCAGGGGACAGGGGGACACAGAAGTCTTC.

By frequency in the sample, this clone is medium-sized. Mouse names are used for the genes. Coverage ceases 1 residue before the CDR3 finishes, and the germline J gene fills in the end. The V and J genes are TRBV26 and TRBJ1-1, with 9 bases lining up with TRBD1. Germline V CDR1 and CDR2: KGHPV, FQNQEV (reference sequence). Trimming cost V 6 bases and J 1 base; bases outside gene matches: 3. This CDR3 region has 14 residues. The DNA read from the CDR3 is TGTGCCAGCAGCCGGGACAGGGAAAACACAGAAGTCTTC. It codes for CASSRDRENTEVF. The full CDR3 is CASSRDRENTEVFF.

Comment on this clone: All gene names here are mouse names. The read finishes 1 residue shy of the CDR3 end, and the germline J gene is used to complete it. This chain joins TRBV13-1 and TRBJ2-3, with 9 bases identical to TRBD2. V dropped 3 bases and J dropped 1; count of bases not matched to a gene: 6. CDR3 length equals 16 residues. Germline-derived CDR1 and CDR2 are NSHNY and SYGAGN. The CDR3 spells CASSVGLGLGAETLYF. The CDR3 DNA, read in part, is TGTGCCAGCAGTGTTGGACTGGGGTTAGGTGCAGAAACGCTGTAT.

Comment on this clone: Mouse germline and gene names are used. Read sequence stops 1 residue before the CDR3 end, and the germline J gene provides the missing end. This chain links TRBV12-1 with TRBJ2-7; TRBD2 matches 11 bases. CDR1 and CDR2 (germline): SGHSN, HYEKVE. The CDR3 contains 15 residues. The V gene end was trimmed by 0 bases and the J gene end by 5 bases; junction bases not matched to a gene: 5. CDR3 DNA, as far as it was read: TGTGCCAGCTCTCTCGAACTGGGGGGGCGCGATGAACAGTAC. Translating it yields CASSLELGGRDEQY. In full, the CDR3 is CASSLELGGRDEQYF.

This clone was picked up a small number of times. Gene labels here are mouse ones. The read comes to an end 1 residue before the CDR3 does, leaving the germline J gene to fill in the end. The chain couples TRBV26 to TRBJ1-5, with D uncertain. Trimming stripped 1 base from V and 1 base from J, with 2 bases between. Germline V CDR1 and CDR2: KGHPV, FQNQEV (reference sequence). The CDR3 totals 13 residues. The CDR3 bases that were read are TGTGCCAGCAGTCTGTTCAACAACCAGGCTCCGCTT. Protein sequence: CASSLFNNQAPL. The full CDR3 is CASSLFNNQAPLF. Full variable domain (remainder filled in from reference TRBV26 and TRBJ1-5): NSKVIQTPRYLVKGQGQKAKMRCIPEKGHPVVFWYQQNKNNEFKFLINFQNQEVLQQIDMTEKRFSAECPSNSPCSLEIQSSEAGDSALYLCASSLFNNQAPLFGEGTRLSVL.

In regard to this clone: Gene names follow the mouse nomenclature. The DNA ends 1 residue before the CDR3 does, and the rest of the CDR3 is filled in from the germline J gene. The chain has TRBV23 and TRBJ2-2; TRBD1, the table's D call, lacks a check against the DNA. Germline CDR1 is KGHTA and CDR2 is FQNQQP. The CDR3 is 14 amino acids. The CDR3 bases that were read are TGCTCCAGCAGTCAATCGACAGGGACCGGGCAGCTCTAC. Protein sequence: CSSSQSTGTGQLY. The CDR3 in full is CSSSQSTGTGQLYF.

This clone was counted between two and nine times. These gene names are mouse names. The read stops 1 residue short of the end of the CDR3; the missing end is completed from the germline J gene. The rearrangement links TRBV13-1 to TRBJ1-3, with TRBD1 as a possible D gene (5 bases). The CDR3 covers 16 residues. Germline V gene lookup returns CDR1 NSHNY and CDR2 SYGAGN. Between the trimmed V and J ends, which lost 3 bases and 0 bases, there was a span of 13 bases. Incomplete CDR3 DNA: TGTGCCAGCAGTGCTCGGACAAAAATTTCTGGAAATACGCTCTAT. Amino acid sequence: CASSARTKISGNTLY. The whole CDR3 region reads CASSARTKISGNTLYF.

Points on this clone: Gene names are mouse gene names. The read terminates 1 residue before the CDR3 end, so the remaining end is supplied by the germline J gene. The V gene is TRBV29, the J gene TRBJ2-5; D is undetermined. Trimming cost V 4 bases and J 5 bases, with 1 base left between them. Germline CDR1 MSHET, CDR2 SYDVDS. CDR3 length: 10 amino acids. The CDR3 reads CASSSDTQYF. The part of the CDR3 DNA that was read is TGTGCTAGCAGTTCAGACACCCAGTAC.

In its sample, this clone was seen once. All gene names here are mouse names. CDR3 bases read: TGTGCTAGCAGTTTAGGACAGGAACAGTAC. Its translation: CASSLGQEQY. The full CDR3 reads CASSLGQEQYF. V usage is TRBV29 and J usage is TRBJ2-7; a weak D match, TRBD1 (6 bases). The CDR3 extends 1 residue past the end of the read, so its final part is completed from the germline J gene. This CDR3 has 11 amino acids. Trimming took off 2 bases at V and 7 bases at J, with 6 bases between the two ends. The germline gives CDR1 MSHET, CDR2 SYDVDS.

About this clone: Genes and germline come from the mouse. Read data end 1 residue before the CDR3 end; the end is taken from the germline J gene. The chain recombines TRBV29 with TRBJ1-6; 7 bases agree with TRBD1. TRBJ1-6 is an ORF for which the function is uncertain. Germline loops: CDR1 MSHET, CDR2 SYDVDS. This CDR3 contains 14 residues. V lost 4 bases and J lost 3; bases outside the gene matches: 0. CDR3 bases read: TGTGCTAGCAGTTCAGGGGGCTATAATTCGCCCCTCTAC. It is translated as CASSSGGYNSPLY. The entire CDR3 sequence reads CASSSGGYNSPLYF.

On this clone: A much larger clonotype is one base distant, so this may be a read error. All gene names here are mouse names. The read halts 1 residue ahead of the CDR3 end, with the missing end drawn from the germline J gene. The sample contains more than one DNA sequence encoding this CDR3. The rearrangement links TRBV31 to TRBJ2-7; 8 nucleotides line up with TRBD2. CDR1 is GKSSPN, CDR2 SITVG, per germline. Losses at the gene ends were 1 base for V and 1 base for J; bases not matched to a gene: 0. This CDR3 has 13 residues. CDR3 DNA, as far as it was read: TGTGCCTGGAGTCCTGGGGGGTCCTATGAACAGTAC. Translation gives CAWSPGGSYEQY. The CDR3 as a whole reads CAWSPGGSYEQYF.

This clone has just one count. The junction shows a germline mismatch at one end, possibly a read error. Germline and genes here are mouse. The read falls 1 residue short of the CDR3 end, and the missing part is taken from the germline J gene. The V gene is TRBV13-1, the J gene TRBJ2-7; 8 bases fit TRBD2. Germline assignment: CDR1 NSHNY and CDR2 SYGAGN. The CDR3 loop spans 15 amino acids. CDR3 DNA, as far as it was read: TGTGCCAGCGGTGAATGGGGGGGGAGCTCCTATGAACAGTAC. Amino acids: CASGEWGGSSYEQY. The CDR3 reads in full as CASGEWGGSSYEQYF.

This clone turned up a few times. Gene names denote mouse genes. The read finishes 1 residue shy of the CDR3 end, and the germline J gene is used to complete it. The chain combines TRBV15 with TRBJ1-5; a weak D match, TRBD1 (6 bases). CDR1 is SGHND, CDR2 FRSKSL, per germline. This CDR3 has 14 residues. V gave up 5 bases and J gave up 2 bases, with 10 bases separating them. The chain's CDR3 is CASSPGVDNQAPLF. Partial CDR3 DNA: TGTGCCAGCAGTCCAGGGGTTGACAACCAGGCTCCGCTT.

This clone has only one observation. Germline and genes here are mouse. The read stops 1 residue short of the end of the CDR3; the missing end is completed from the germline J gene. V gene TRBV26 combines with J gene TRBJ1-1; D ambiguous. Germline CDR1 and CDR2: KGHPV and FQNQEV (reference sequence). Trimming pared 4 bases from V and 0 bases from J, leaving 9 bases between. The length of the CDR3 is 14 residues. The CDR3 DNA, read in part, is TGTGCCAGCAGTCGCCGGGAGACAAACACAGAAGTCTTC. As protein: CASSRRETNTEVF. The entire CDR3 protein reads CASSRRETNTEVFF.

Judged by abundance, this clone is large. Mouse gene names apply. The read halts 1 residue ahead of the CDR3 end, with the missing end drawn from the germline J gene. V and J are TRBV19 and TRBJ1-5; D not certain. The CDR3 is made up of 12 amino acids. Germline V gene data show CDR1 as FNHDT and CDR2 as SITEND (reference sequence). V lost 5 bases, J lost 0 bases, and 3 bases lay in between. Incomplete CDR3 DNA: TGTGCCAGCAGCCGTAACAACCAGGCTCCGCTT. Its translation: CASSRNNQAPL. The entire CDR3 sequence reads CASSRNNQAPLF.

In its sample, this clone was seen a few times. Gene names are mouse gene names. Read sequence stops 1 residue before the CDR3 end, and the germline J gene provides the missing end. The rearrangement uses TRBV26 and TRBJ1-4, with no clear D. Per the germline V gene, CDR1 is KGHPV and CDR2 is FQNQEV (reference sequence). The CDR3 loop spans 14 amino acids. V gave up 2 bases and J gave up 4 bases, with 8 bases separating them. CDR3 protein: CASSLPQFNERLFF. CDR3 DNA, as far as it was read: TGTGCCAGCAGTCTGCCACAGTTCAACGAAAGATTATTT.

This clone appeared a few times. All gene names here are mouse names. The CDR3 end lies 1 residue beyond the end of the read and is filled in from the germline J gene. The rearrangement joins TRBV13-3 to TRBJ2-7; 11 bases match TRBD1. There are 14 residues in the CDR3. V was pared by 2 bases and J by 6 bases, with 4 bases of the junction left unmatched. Germline-derived CDR1 and CDR2 are NNHDY and SYVADS. The CDR3 spells CASSDGQGAGEQYF. The sequenced CDR3 bases are TGTGCCAGCAGTGACGGACAGGGGGCAGGTGAACAGTAC.